This paragraph reports one TCR beta chain. The CDR3 does not close with the conserved phenylalanine or tryptophan, likely indicating a read error. The data are from a study of cytomegalovirus exposure and HLA in healthy donors. CDR3 length: 15 residues. CDR1 and CDR2 (germline): MNHEY, SMNVEV (reference sequence). With V trimmed by 4 bases and J by 2 bases, 8 bases remained unmatched. PCR amplification relied on 60 Vbeta primers (plus 13 Jbeta primers). This table comes from immunoSEQ multiplex PCR, and its TCRdb copy is limited to in-frame clones, with some not included. The sample has 110,000 or so clones, 81% seen once.

The clonotype comes from a woman between 25 and 40 years old in good health and CMV-seronegative. The rearrangement uses TRBV27 and TRBJ2-7; 7 nucleotides line up with TRBD2. The sample consisted of PBMCs. The CDR3 region has the DNA TGTGCCAGCAGTTCTAATGGACTAGTCACCTACGAGCAGTACCTC. Residues: CASSSNGLVTYEQYL.